Following are 18 T cell receptor beta chains from one sample sequenced in a study of cytomegalovirus exposure and HLA in healthy donors. PCR primers comprised 60 Vbeta and 13 Jbeta primers. This table comes from immunoSEQ multiplex PCR, and its TCRdb copy is limited to in-frame clones, with some not included. This sample lists tens of thousands of clones; its ten largest clones have approximately 2.7%. The sequenced sample was PBMCs. These receptors all come from a man aged 35-49 years in good health and CMV-seronegative.

The CDR3, as DNA: TGTGCCAGCAGTGAATCCGGGGATGGAAACACCATATATTTT. This gives the protein CASSESGDGNTIYF. The rearrangement uses TRBV6-1 and TRBJ1-3; D unclear. The V and J ends lost 2 bases and 3 bases respectively, with 8 bases between them. CDR1 and CDR2 (germline): MNHNS, SASEGT. The CDR3 runs 14 residues.

For the CDR3, the DNA is TGTGCCAGCAGCCCCGCCGGGACAGGGGCCTACGAGCAGTACTTC. It is translated as CASSPAGTGAYEQYF. This sequence joins TRBV11-2 and TRBJ2-7; TRBD1 matches at 10 bases. Germline assignment: CDR1 SGHAT and CDR2 FQNNGV. V lost 5 bases and J lost 2; bases outside the gene matches: 6. This CDR3 comprises 15 residues. The whole variable domain, remainder taken from reference TRBV11-2 and TRBJ2-7, is EAGVAQSPRYKIIEKRQSVAFWCNPISGHATLYWYQQILGQGPKLLIQFQNNGVVDDSQLPKDRFSAERLKGVDSTLKIQPAKLEDSAVYLCASSPAGTGAYEQYFGPGTRLTVT.

The CDR3 spells CASSLALGSFSNQPQHF. The CDR3 DNA reads TGTGCCAGCAGCTTGGCCTTGGGCAGTTTTAGCAATCAGCCCCAGCATTTT. The chain is built from TRBV5-6 and TRBJ1-5; D unclear. V gave up 0 bases and J gave up 0 bases, with 13 bases separating them. The germline gives CDR1 SGHDT, CDR2 YYEEEE. This CDR3 is built from 17 residues.

The chain links TRBV19 to TRBJ2-3; D is unclear. Germline V gene sequence: CDR1 LNHDA, CDR2 SQIVND (reference sequence). Trimming removed 4 bases from V and 4 bases from J, with 15 bases in between. This CDR3 comprises 15 residues. This CDR3 reads CASSTSFIPADTQYF. The CDR3 nucleotides read TGTGCCAGTAGTACAAGCTTTATCCCCGCAGATACGCAGTATTTT.

The rearrangement joins TRBV25-1 to TRBJ1-2; D not resolved. Germline V gives CDR1 MGHDK, CDR2 SYGVNS. The CDR3 consists of 15 residues. Between the trimmed V and J ends, which lost 1 base and 6 bases, there was a span of 15 bases. This chain's CDR3 is CASSEFLSGRDGYTF. The CDR3 DNA reads as TGTGCCAGCAGTGAATTTTTATCGGGAAGGGATGGCTACACCTTC.

The chain combines TRBV10-2 with TRBJ2-5, with 12 bases that match TRBD2. With 6 bases clipped from V and 1 base from J, the junction kept 0 bases outside the gene matches. The V gene's germline CDR1 is WSHSY and CDR2 SAAADI. The CDR3 is made up of 14 amino acids. Here the CDR3 DNA reads TGCGCCAGCAGACTAGCGGGGGGCCAAGAGACCCAGTACTTC. Its protein is CASRLAGGQETQYF.

V gene TRBV9 combines with J gene TRBJ2-1; D ambiguous. CDR1 and CDR2 from the germline V gene are SGDLS and YYNGEE. This CDR3 region has 14 residues. The V gene lost 3 bases and the J gene lost 7 bases, with 14 bases spanning the gap. The DNA of the CDR3 is TGTGCCAGCAGCGCCCGGTTAGTATCAAATGAGCAGTTCTTC. It is translated as CASSARLVSNEQFF.

The J gene is TRBJ1-1, the V gene TRBV9; TRBD1 aligns across 7 bases. V dropped 3 bases and J dropped 4; count of bases not matched to a gene: 9. Per germline, CDR1 SGDLS and CDR2 YYNGEE. The CDR3 has 15 residues. The CDR3 DNA follows: TGTGCCAGCAGCGGGCCGGACAGGCCTTCCACTGAAGCTTTCTTT. Translation: CASSGPDRPSTEAFF.

The J gene is TRBJ1-6, the V gene TRBV27; D is unresolved. The germline V gene encodes CDR1 MNHEY and CDR2 SMNVEV (reference sequence). This CDR3 is 16 amino acids long. V lost 2 bases and J 3 bases, leaving 11 bases between the germline ends. DNA of the CDR3: TGTGCCAGCAGTTTAGATTTGAACATCTATAATTCACCCCTCCACTTT. It encodes CASSLDLNIYNSPLHF.

The chain carries TRBV5-6 and TRBJ2-5; no firm D call. Trimming took off 4 bases at V and 6 bases at J, with 13 bases between the two ends. This CDR3 has 13 residues. Germline V CDR1 and CDR2: SGHDT, YYEEEE. CDR3 region: CASSLTTAKTQYF. The CDR3 nucleotides are TGTGCCAGCAGCCTTACTACTGCGAAGACCCAGTACTTC.

The rearrangement uses TRBV18 and TRBJ1-1; D gene unclear. V lost 4 bases, J lost 1 base, and 13 bases lay in between. This CDR3 has 15 amino acids. Looked up from germline, CDR1 is KGHSH and CDR2 is LQKENI. The CDR3 spells CASSLHVSGNTEAFF. The CDR3 bases are TGTGCCAGCTCACTCCATGTCTCAGGGAACACTGAAGCTTTCTTT. The full variable domain, completed using reference TRBV18 and TRBJ1-1, is NAGVMQNPRHLVRRRGQEARLRCSPMKGHSHVYWYRQLPEEGLKFMVYLQKENIIDESGMPKERFSAEFPKEGPSILRIQQVVRGDSAAYFCASSLHVSGNTEAFFGQGTRLTVV.

This chain links TRBV5-1 with TRBJ1-1; 10 bases are a match to TRBD1. The CDR3 has 15 amino acids. The germline gives CDR1 SGHRS, CDR2 YFSETQ. J lost 10 bases, V lost 4 bases, and 13 bases had no gene match. The CDR3 DNA reads as TGCGCCAGCAGCCTGGGACAGGGGCCCTCAGGTCGAGCTTTCTTT. It encodes CASSLGQGPSGRAFF.

V usage is TRBV18 and J usage is TRBJ1-1, with D unresolved. The CDR3 spans 13 residues. Trimming cost V 8 bases and J 1 base, with 11 bases left between them. Germline loops: CDR1 KGHSH, CDR2 LQKENI. The CDR3 protein is CASQIEGNTEAFF. CDR3 coding DNA: TGTGCCAGCCAAATCGAGGGGAACACTGAAGCTTTCTTT.

This chain uses TRBV6-5 with TRBJ2-7; D possibly corresponds to TRBD2 (5 bases). The V gene's germline CDR1 is MNHEY and CDR2 SVGAGI. Trimming removed 2 bases at V and 4 bases at J, with 12 bases between. The CDR3 loop spans 14 amino acids. The CDR3 protein is CASSYKRVSYEQYF. CDR3 DNA: TGTGCCAGCAGTTACAAGAGGGTGTCGTACGAGCAGTACTTC.

V is TRBV9 and J is TRBJ1-5; 8 bases are shared with TRBD1. The CDR3 has 15 residues. Looked up from germline, CDR1 is SGDLS and CDR2 is YYNGEE. The ends lost 0 bases at V and 6 bases at J; junction bases unmatched: 5. The CDR3, as DNA: TGTGCCAGCAGCGTAGAAGGACAGGGAGGTCAGCCCCAGCATTTT. Translated, it gives CASSVEGQGGQPQHF.

The genes are TRBV5-6 and TRBJ1-5, with unresolved D. V was cut by 0 bases and J by 6 bases, with 7 bases left in between. Germline V lookup: CDR1 SGHDT, CDR2 YYEEEE. This CDR3 is 13 amino acids long. The CDR3 region is CASSLGIGQPQHF. Here the CDR3 DNA reads TGTGCCAGCAGCTTGGGTATCGGTCAGCCCCAGCATTTT.

The chain carries TRBV7-9 and TRBJ1-2, with unresolved D. This CDR3 spans 14 amino acids. Germline V gene lookup returns CDR1 SEHNR and CDR2 FQNEAQ (reference sequence). V gave up 0 bases and J gave up 9 bases, with 14 bases separating them. DNA for the CDR3: TGTGCCAGCAGCTTAGCGCGGGCAGATCGAAGCTACACCTTC. It encodes CASSLARADRSYTF.

This rearrangement joins TRBV30 to TRBJ1-1; possible D gene TRBD1, 6 bases. The CDR3 is 13 amino acids. The germline V and J ends were trimmed by 4 bases and 0 bases, with 9 bases remaining between them. Germline CDR1 GTSNPN, CDR2 SVGIG (reference sequence). CDR3 in amino acids: CAWNRVMNTEAFF. The CDR3 DNA reads TGTGCCTGGAACAGGGTGATGAACACTGAAGCTTTCTTT.